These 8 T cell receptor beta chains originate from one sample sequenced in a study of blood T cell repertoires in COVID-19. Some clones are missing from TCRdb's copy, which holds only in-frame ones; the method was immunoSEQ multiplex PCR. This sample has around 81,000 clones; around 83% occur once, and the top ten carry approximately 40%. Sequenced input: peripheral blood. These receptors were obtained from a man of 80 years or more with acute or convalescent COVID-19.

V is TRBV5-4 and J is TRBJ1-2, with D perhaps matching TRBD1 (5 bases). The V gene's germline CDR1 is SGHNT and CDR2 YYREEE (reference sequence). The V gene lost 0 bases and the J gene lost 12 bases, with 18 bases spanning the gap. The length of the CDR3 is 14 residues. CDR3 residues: CASSLARQSSGDTF. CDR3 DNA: TGTGCCAGCAGCTTGGCGCGACAGAGCTCTGGGGACACCTTC.

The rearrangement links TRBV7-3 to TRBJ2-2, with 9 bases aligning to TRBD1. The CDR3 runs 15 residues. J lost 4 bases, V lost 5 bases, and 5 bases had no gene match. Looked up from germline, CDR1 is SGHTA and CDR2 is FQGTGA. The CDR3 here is CASSLGQGFTGELFF. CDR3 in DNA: TGTGCCAGCAGCCTTGGACAGGGGTTCACCGGGGAGCTGTTTTTT.

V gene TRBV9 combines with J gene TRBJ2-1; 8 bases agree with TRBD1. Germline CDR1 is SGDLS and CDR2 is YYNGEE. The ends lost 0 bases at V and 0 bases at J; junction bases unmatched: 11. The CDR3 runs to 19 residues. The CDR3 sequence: CASSVGGQATLGSYNEQFF. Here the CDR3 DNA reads TGTGCCAGCAGCGTAGGGGGACAGGCTACGTTGGGCTCCTACAATGAGCAGTTCTTC. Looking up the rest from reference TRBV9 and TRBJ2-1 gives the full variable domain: DSGVTQTPKHLITATGQRVTLRCSPRSGDLSVYWYQQSLDQGLQFLIQYYNGEERAKGNILERFSAQQFPDLHSELNLSSLELGDSALYFCASSVGGQATLGSYNEQFFGPGTRLTVL.

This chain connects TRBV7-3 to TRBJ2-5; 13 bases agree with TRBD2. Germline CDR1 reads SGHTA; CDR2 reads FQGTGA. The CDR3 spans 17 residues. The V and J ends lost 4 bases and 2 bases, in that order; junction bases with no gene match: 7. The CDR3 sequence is CASSSGLAGAAQETQYF. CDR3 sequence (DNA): TGTGCCAGCAGCTCCGGACTAGCGGGAGCTGCTCAAGAGACCCAGTACTTC.

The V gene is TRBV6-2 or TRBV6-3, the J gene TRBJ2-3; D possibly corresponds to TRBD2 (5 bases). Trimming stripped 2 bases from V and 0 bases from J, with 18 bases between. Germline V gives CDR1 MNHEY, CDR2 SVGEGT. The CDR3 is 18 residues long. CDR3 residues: CASSYRRGSVSSTDTQYF. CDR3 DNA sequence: TGTGCCAGCAGTTACCGACGGGGTTCAGTTTCTAGCACAGATACGCAGTATTTT.

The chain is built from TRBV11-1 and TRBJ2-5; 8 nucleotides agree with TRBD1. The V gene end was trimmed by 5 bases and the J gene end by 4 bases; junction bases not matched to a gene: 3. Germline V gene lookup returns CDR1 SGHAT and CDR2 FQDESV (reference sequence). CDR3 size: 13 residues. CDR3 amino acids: CASSIGQGETQYF. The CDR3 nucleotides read TGTGCCAGCAGCATAGGACAGGGAGAGACCCAGTACTTC.

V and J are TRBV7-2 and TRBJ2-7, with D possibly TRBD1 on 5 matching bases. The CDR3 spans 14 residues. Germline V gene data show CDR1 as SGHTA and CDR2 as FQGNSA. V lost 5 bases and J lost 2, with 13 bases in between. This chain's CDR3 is CASSRDSPAYEQYF. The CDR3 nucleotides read TGTGCCAGCAGCCGCGACAGCCCAGCCTACGAGCAGTACTTC.

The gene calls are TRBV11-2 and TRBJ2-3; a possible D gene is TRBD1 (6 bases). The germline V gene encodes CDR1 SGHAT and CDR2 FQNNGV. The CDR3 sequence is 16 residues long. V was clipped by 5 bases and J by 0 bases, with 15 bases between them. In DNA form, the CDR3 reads TGTGCCAGCAGCCTCTGGGACACCTCTAGCACAGATACGCAGTATTTT. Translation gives CASSLWDTSSTDTQYF.